Listed below are T cell receptor beta chains from one sample, sequenced in a study of CD8 T cells in Susac syndrome. MiXCR, applied by TCRdb to the immunoSEQ multiplex PCR reads, yields one record per CDR3 protein. The sample lists 150,000 to 200,000 distinct CDR3 sequences, 92% seen once, with around 0.079% in the top ten. The source material was CD4+ T cells from PBMCs. All receptors come from a human donor in good health. Both conserved end residues are trimmed from each CDR3.

v_gene: TRBV10-1
CDR3aa: ASSEGLSYGYT

v_gene: TRBV27
CDR3aa: ASSSTHASSYEQY

v_gene: TRBV24-1
CDR3aa: ATSDFTAKDTQY

v_gene: TRBV20-1
CDR3aa: SARVVGETQY

v_gene: TRBV6-2/TRBV6-3
CDR3aa: ATSLRGTDTQY

v_gene: TRBV10-3
CDR3aa: AISTGTGTDTQY

v_gene: TRBV5-1
CDR3aa: ASSLSGTNSYNEQF

v_gene: TRBV3-1
CDR3aa: ASSPHRGGTEAF

v_gene: TRBV6-2/TRBV6-3
CDR3aa: ASRSLTQGETTEAF

v_gene: TRBV5-6
CDR3aa: ASSLVRAGTGELF

v_gene: TRBV24-1
CDR3aa: ATSDFYETPYGETQY

v_gene: TRBV19
CDR3aa: ASSPSGGLQETQY

v_gene: TRBV18
CDR3aa: ASSSRNNYGYT

v_gene: TRBV6-5
CDR3aa: ASSYSGQGSYNSPLH

v_gene: TRBV5-1
CDR3aa: ASMGEVGRRTEAF

v_gene: TRBV6-5
CDR3aa: ASSTGTGSHEQY

v_gene: TRBV6-5
CDR3aa: ASSYSPGGEFYGYT

v_gene: TRBV18
CDR3aa: ASSPGLATDTQY

v_gene: TRBV18
CDR3aa: ASSAGRRDTEAF

v_gene: TRBV10-3
CDR3aa: ATRGGRSNQPQH

v_gene: TRBV2
CDR3aa: ASSEGDGSNQPQH

v_gene: TRBV20-1
CDR3aa: SARFGSSYNEQF

v_gene: TRBV9
CDR3aa: ASSAHLDSYGYT

v_gene: TRBV7-9
CDR3aa: ASSRANTGELF

v_gene: TRBV18
CDR3aa: ASSPPSGSSYNEQF

v_gene: TRBV5-1
CDR3aa: ASSLVGTSGQETQY

v_gene: TRBV6-6
CDR3aa: ASSLTGSPYEQY

v_gene: TRBV5-1
CDR3aa: ASSLSPAREETQY

v_gene: TRBV4-3
CDR3aa: ASSQDSAGNTIY

v_gene: TRBV13
CDR3aa: ASSFRGLGYGYT

v_gene: TRBV28
CDR3aa: ASRHTPGLRSYEQY

v_gene: TRBV18
CDR3aa: ASSPEGREQY

v_gene: TRBV11-2
CDR3aa: ASSLDTGGNYGYT

v_gene: TRBV10-3
CDR3aa: AIRTGPAVSGANVLT

v_gene: TRBV7-3
CDR3aa: ASSPRGGIGYEQY

v_gene: TRBV18
CDR3aa: ASSPLTGTGPPNYGYT

v_gene: TRBV7-9
CDR3aa: ASSLMATGETGNTIY

v_gene: TRBV6-1
CDR3aa: ASRPGMDRGVQPQH

v_gene: TRBV20-1
CDR3aa: SARFGTAGNTIY

v_gene: TRBV19
CDR3aa: ASSHLNTGELF

v_gene: TRBV7-9
CDR3aa: ASSLSAGYTEAF

v_gene: TRBV2
CDR3aa: ASSLQGGSNTGELF

v_gene: TRBV6-2/TRBV6-3
CDR3aa: ASSPGLGRSSEAF

v_gene: TRBV15
CDR3aa: ATSRDPAGRAEQY

v_gene: TRBV2
CDR3aa: ASRDRGHNTEAF

v_gene: TRBV7-9
CDR3aa: ASSATSSYNEQF

v_gene: TRBV20-1
CDR3aa: SARDAAGDNYGYT

v_gene: TRBV7-2
CDR3aa: ASSLDKRTGNLYGYT